The T cell receptor (beta chain) described here comes from a study of blood T cell repertoires in COVID-19. The CDR3 consists of 13 residues. V gave up 6 bases and J gave up 8 bases, with 14 bases separating them. Germline CDR1 is MNHEY and CDR2 is SMNVEV (reference sequence). In the original workflow: Amplifying reference gene primers gave estimates of nucleated cell counts. Produced via immunoSEQ multiplex PCR; TCRdb's table is partial and in-frame only. V, J and clone size derive from that table, while D and trimming were established from the DNA sequence. The sample holds about 330,000 clones; approximately 92% are singletons and the top ten take 18%.

What was sequenced was PBMCs or T cells enriched from blood (not recorded which). The sequence was obtained from a woman in her 30s who had recovered from COVID-19. The V and J genes are TRBV27 and TRBJ1-3; D not resolved. CDR3 sequence reads: CASSLSRGDTIYF. In nucleotides, the CDR3 is TGTGCCAGCAGCCTAAGCCGGGGAGACACCATATATTTT.